The 20 T cell receptor beta chains below all came from one sample that was sequenced in a study of cytomegalovirus exposure and HLA in healthy donors. A multiplex PCR was run with 60 Vbeta primers and 13 Jbeta primers. The repertoire was sequenced with immunoSEQ multiplex PCR; TCRdb's copy has only in-frame clones and lacks some. This table has around 170,000 clones, roughly 80% appearing once. The sequenced sample consisted of PBMCs. The receptor set was obtained from a woman aged 45-65 years in good health and CMV-seropositive.

The CDR3 DNA is TGCAGCGTTCTTGGGGTAACACAGGGGGGAACCTACGAGCAGTACTTC. Translating gives CSVLGVTQGGTYEQYF. The chain links TRBV29-1 to TRBJ2-5; TRBD1 matches 8 bases. Near its end, the DNA agrees better with TRBJ2-7, so the J call may be wrong. CDR1 is SQVTM and CDR2 is ANQGSEA in the germline V gene. The CDR3 loop spans 16 amino acids.

This clone came up a few times. The V and J genes are TRBV5-4 and TRBJ1-3, with 7 bases that match TRBD1. V gave up 4 bases and J gave up 3 bases; unmatched junction bases: 10. Looked up from germline, CDR1 is SGHNT and CDR2 is YYREEE (reference sequence). This CDR3 region has 16 residues. The CDR3 coding sequence is TGTGCCAGCAGCACCAGACAGGGTTCTCGTGGAAACACCATATATTTT. As protein: CASSTRQGSRGNTIYF.

This clone was detected a few times. CDR3 amino acids: CASSEAGGASDEQFF. Written as DNA, the CDR3 is TGTGCCAGCAGTGAAGCAGGGGGGGCCTCTGATGAGCAGTTCTTC. The V call is TRBV6-1, the J call TRBJ2-1; D might be TRBD2 (7 bases). The CDR3 covers 15 residues. Trimming cost V 0 bases and J 8 bases, with 14 bases left between them. Per germline, CDR1 MNHNS and CDR2 SASEGT.

The V and J genes are TRBV10-2 and TRBJ1-5; possibly TRBD1 for D (6 bases). This CDR3 contains 14 residues. Per germline, CDR1 WSHSY and CDR2 SAAADI. The V and J ends lost 7 bases and 0 bases respectively, with 10 bases between them. CDR3 in DNA: TGCGCCAGCAAAGAGGGACATAGCAATCAGCCCCAGCATTTT. Its translation is CASKEGHSNQPQHF.

This clone was seen just once. This chain uses TRBV23-1 with TRBJ2-7; 10 bases line up with TRBD1. TRBV23-1 is assigned to the ORF class and has an uncertain function. The CDR3 is 18 residues long. V dropped 6 bases and J dropped 4; count of bases not matched to a gene: 18. Here the CDR3 DNA reads TGCGCCAGCAGCCGTCAGACCGGGACAGGGGAGAGAAGATACGAGCAGTACTTC. Translating gives CASSRQTGTGERRYEQYF.

The rearrangement links TRBV28 to TRBJ2-1; 8 nucleotides agree with TRBD1. CDR1 is MDHEN and CDR2 is SYDVKM in the germline V gene. The CDR3 sequence is 14 residues long. Unmatched junction bases numbered 9, after V lost 7 bases and J lost 7 bases. The CDR3: CASKSGTGSNEQFF. In DNA, the CDR3 is TGTGCCAGCAAGTCCGGGACAGGAAGTAATGAGCAGTTCTTC.

The chain has TRBV11-3 and TRBJ1-2, with D possibly TRBD1 on 6 matching bases. The ends were cut back, 7 bases at V and 2 bases at J, with 29 bases in the middle. The germline V gene has CDR1 SGHNT and CDR2 YENEEA. This CDR3 comprises 19 residues. CDR3 region: CASTRRVTNKGGGNYGYTF. The CDR3 nucleotides read TGTGCCAGCACCCGCAGAGTCACTAATAAGGGGGGGGGAAACTATGGCTACACCTTC.

The chain employs TRBV29-1 and TRBJ1-4, with D maybe TRBD1 (5 bases). V lost 2 bases, J lost 5 bases, and 12 bases lay in between. CDR3 length: 14 amino acids. Germline values: CDR1 SQVTM, CDR2 ANQGSEA. CDR3 region: CSVELARANEKLFF. The CDR3 coding sequence is TGCAGCGTTGAATTGGCCAGGGCAAATGAAAAACTGTTTTTT.

The chain recombines TRBV5-6 with TRBJ2-1; a possible D gene is TRBD2 (6 bases). V shed 6 bases and J shed 3 bases, with 16 bases lying between them. The CDR3 is 15 amino acids. Germline loops: CDR1 SGHDT, CDR2 YYEEEE. CDR3 amino acids: CASTIGGGSYNEQFF. As DNA, the CDR3 is TGTGCCAGCACCATAGGTGGGGGGAGCTACAATGAGCAGTTCTTC.

This clone was detected only a few times. The chain recombines TRBV5-4 with TRBJ1-2; D gene unclear. The germline gives CDR1 SGHNT, CDR2 YYREEE (reference sequence). This CDR3 has 15 residues. Deletions cut 4 bases from V and 2 bases from J, with 15 bases between. CDR3 sequence: CASSPPEGTNYGYTF. CDR3 coding DNA: TGTGCCAGCAGCCCGCCGGAGGGCACGAACTATGGCTACACCTTC.

V usage is TRBV12-5 and J usage is TRBJ2-1; TRBD2 is a possible D gene (7 bases). The CDR3 runs to 17 residues. The V end lost 8 bases, the J end lost 0 bases, and 20 bases lay between the germline ends. Germline CDR1 LGHNT, CDR2 FRNRAP. Here the CDR3 DNA reads TGTGCTAGTAAGAGGGGGGGGTTGGGGTTCTCCTACAATGAGCAGTTCTTC. This sequence encodes CASKRGGLGFSYNEQFF. Full variable domain (remainder filled in from reference TRBV12-5 and TRBJ2-1): DARVTQTPRHKVTEMGQEVTMRCQPILGHNTVFWYRQTMMQGLELLAYFRNRAPLDDSGMPKDRFSAEMPDATLATLKIQPSEPRDSAVYFCASKRGGLGFSYNEQFFGPGTRLTVL.

The gene calls are TRBV15 and TRBJ2-3; 7 bases fit TRBD1. Germline CDR1 LNHNV, CDR2 YYDKDF (reference sequence). The CDR3 is 13 amino acids. Losses at the gene ends were 0 bases for V and 14 bases for J; bases not matched to a gene: 8. CDR3 nucleotides: TGTGCCACCAGCAGAGATGGAAGGGGGCGTTGGTATTTT. This gives the protein CATSRDGRGRWYF.

The rearrangement links TRBV10-3 to TRBJ2-6, with 8 nucleotides matching TRBD1. In germline, CDR1 is ENHRY, CDR2 SYGVKD. The V segment lost 7 bases and the J segment 2 bases; nucleotides outside the gene matches: 1. There are 14 residues in the CDR3. In DNA, the CDR3 is TGTGCCATCAAGGACAGGGCTGGGGCCAACGTCCTGACTTTC. As protein: CAIKDRAGANVLTF.

The chain couples TRBV28 to TRBJ2-1; the match to TRBD2 covers 10 bases. V was clipped by 6 bases and J by 5 bases; unmatched bases: 7. CDR1 is MDHEN, CDR2 SYDVKM, per germline. The length of the CDR3 is 15 residues. The CDR3 DNA reads TGTGCCAGCAGCCCTCTAGCGGGGGCTGACAATGAGCAGTTCTTC. This encodes CASSPLAGADNEQFF.

This chain connects TRBV7-8 to TRBJ2-3; 10 nucleotides line up with TRBD2. The CDR3 has 16 amino acids. CDR1 SGHVS and CDR2 FQNEAQ come from the germline V gene. Trimming took 3 bases from V and 5 from J; bases not matched to a gene: 8. CDR3 region: CASSFLSGGRGDTQYF. In nucleotides, the CDR3 is TGTGCCAGCAGCTTCCTTAGCGGGGGGCGAGGAGATACGCAGTATTTT.

The genes are TRBV15 and TRBJ2-2; D is unresolved. V was cut by 5 bases and J by 5 bases, with 6 bases left in between. The germline V gene has CDR1 LNHNV and CDR2 YYDKDF (reference sequence). CDR3 size: 12 residues. The CDR3 region is CATSRETGELFF. The CDR3 nucleotides read TGTGCCACCAGCCGCGAGACCGGGGAGCTGTTTTTT.

This clone was picked up one time. The chain combines TRBV28 with TRBJ2-5, with 8 nucleotides matching TRBD2. The trim removed 0 bases at V and 3 bases at J, leaving 3 bases unmatched. This CDR3 spans 15 amino acids. CDR1 MDHEN and CDR2 SYDVKM come from the germline V gene. CDR3 sequence (DNA): TGTGCCAGCAGTTTATGGGCGGGGGGAGAAGAGACCCAGTACTTC. This encodes CASSLWAGGEETQYF.

This chain links TRBV5-1 with TRBJ1-4, with 7 bases identical to TRBD1. After removal of 4 bases from V and 7 bases from J, the junction contained 10 bases not matched to a gene. There are 15 residues in the CDR3. Germline loops: CDR1 SGHRS, CDR2 YFSETQ. The CDR3 sequence: CASSRDSSFGEKLFF. For the CDR3, the DNA is TGCGCCAGCAGCAGGGACAGCTCGTTCGGTGAAAAACTGTTTTTT.

This rearrangement joins TRBV10-2 to TRBJ2-1; 9 bases align to TRBD2. Germline V CDR1 and CDR2: WSHSY, SAAADI. The CDR3 has 15 residues. J gave up 9 bases and V 2 bases, and 8 bases lay outside the gene matches. CDR3 protein: CASSEGGGAQREQFF. CDR3 DNA sequence: TGCGCCAGCAGTGAGGGCGGGGGGGCCCAACGTGAGCAGTTCTTC.

V is TRBV6-5 and J is TRBJ2-7; 9 bases match TRBD1. The CDR3 length is 14 residues. The V and J ends lost 6 bases and 3 bases, in that order; junction bases with no gene match: 6. The germline V gene encodes CDR1 MNHEY and CDR2 SVGAGI. CDR3 in amino acids: CASSYRGQSYEQYF. Written as DNA, the CDR3 is TGTGCCAGCAGCTACAGGGGGCAGAGCTACGAGCAGTACTTC.